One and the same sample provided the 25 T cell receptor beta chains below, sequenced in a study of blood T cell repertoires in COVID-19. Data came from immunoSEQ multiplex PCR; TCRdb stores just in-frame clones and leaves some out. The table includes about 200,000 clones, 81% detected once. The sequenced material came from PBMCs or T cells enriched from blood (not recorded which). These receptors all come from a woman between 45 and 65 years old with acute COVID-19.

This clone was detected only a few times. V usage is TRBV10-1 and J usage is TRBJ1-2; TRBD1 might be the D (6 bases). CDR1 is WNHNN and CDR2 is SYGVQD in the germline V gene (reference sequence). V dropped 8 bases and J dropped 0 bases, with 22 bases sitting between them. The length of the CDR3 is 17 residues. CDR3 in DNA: TGCGCCAGCGATATTGCAGGGGAAGAGGGGTCTAACTATGGCTACACCTTC. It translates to CASDIAGEEGSNYGYTF.

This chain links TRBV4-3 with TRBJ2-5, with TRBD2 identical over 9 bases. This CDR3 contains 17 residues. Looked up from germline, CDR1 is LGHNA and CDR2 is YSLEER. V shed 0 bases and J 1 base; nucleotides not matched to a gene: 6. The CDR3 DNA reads TGCGCCAGCAGCCAAGACTATCTAGCGGGGCCCCAAGAGACCCAGTACTTC. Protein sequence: CASSQDYLAGPQETQYF.

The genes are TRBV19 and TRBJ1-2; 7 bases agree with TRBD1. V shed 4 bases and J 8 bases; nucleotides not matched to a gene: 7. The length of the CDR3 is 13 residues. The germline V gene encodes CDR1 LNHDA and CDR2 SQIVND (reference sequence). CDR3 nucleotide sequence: TGTGCCAGTAGTACCGTAGACAGGGTAGGCTACACCTTC. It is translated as CASSTVDRVGYTF.

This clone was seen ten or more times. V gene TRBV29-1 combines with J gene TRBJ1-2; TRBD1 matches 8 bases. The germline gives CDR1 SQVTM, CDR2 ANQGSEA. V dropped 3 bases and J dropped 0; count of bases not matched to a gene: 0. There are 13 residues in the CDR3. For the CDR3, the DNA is TGCAGCGTTGAGACAGGGGCTAACTATGGCTACACCTTC. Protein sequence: CSVETGANYGYTF.

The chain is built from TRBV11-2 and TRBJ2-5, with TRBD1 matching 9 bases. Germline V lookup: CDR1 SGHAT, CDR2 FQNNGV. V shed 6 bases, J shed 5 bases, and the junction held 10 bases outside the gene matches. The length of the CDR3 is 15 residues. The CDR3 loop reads CASSKPGTGRETQYF. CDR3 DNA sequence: TGTGCCAGCAGTAAACCCGGGACAGGGAGGGAGACCCAGTACTTC.

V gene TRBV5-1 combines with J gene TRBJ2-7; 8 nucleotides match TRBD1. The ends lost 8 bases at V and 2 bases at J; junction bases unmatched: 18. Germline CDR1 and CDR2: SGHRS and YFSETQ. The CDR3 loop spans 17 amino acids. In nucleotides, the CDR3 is TGCGCCAGAGAACCGGACAGGGTGAAACCTCTCACCTACGAGCAGTACTTC. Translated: CAREPDRVKPLTYEQYF.

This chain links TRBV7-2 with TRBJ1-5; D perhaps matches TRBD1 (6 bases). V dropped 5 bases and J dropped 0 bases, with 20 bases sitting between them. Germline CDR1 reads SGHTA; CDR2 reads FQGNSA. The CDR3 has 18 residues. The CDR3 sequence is CASSLSPTGHHSNQPQHF. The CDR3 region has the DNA TGTGCCAGCAGCCTCTCGCCGACAGGCCACCATAGCAATCAGCCCCAGCATTTT.

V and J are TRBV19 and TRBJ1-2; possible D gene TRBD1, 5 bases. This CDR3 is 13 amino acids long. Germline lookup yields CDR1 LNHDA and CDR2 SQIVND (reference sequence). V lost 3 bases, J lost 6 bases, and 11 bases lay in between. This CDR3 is CASSISGANGYTF. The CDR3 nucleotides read TGTGCCAGTAGTATTTCTGGGGCGAATGGCTACACCTTC.

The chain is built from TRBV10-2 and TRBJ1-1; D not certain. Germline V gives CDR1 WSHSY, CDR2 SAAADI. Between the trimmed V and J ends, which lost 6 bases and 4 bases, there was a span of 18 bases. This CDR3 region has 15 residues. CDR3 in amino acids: CASSGPGKDRTEAFF. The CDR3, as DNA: TGCGCCAGCAGCGGACCGGGAAAGGATCGCACTGAAGCTTTCTTT.

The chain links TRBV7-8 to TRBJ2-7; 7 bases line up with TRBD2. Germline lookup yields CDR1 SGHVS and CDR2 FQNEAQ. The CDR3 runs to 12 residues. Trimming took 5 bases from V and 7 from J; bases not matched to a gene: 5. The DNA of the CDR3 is TGTGCCAGCAGCCCGGGAGGTATTGAGCAGTACTTC. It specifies CASSPGGIEQYF.

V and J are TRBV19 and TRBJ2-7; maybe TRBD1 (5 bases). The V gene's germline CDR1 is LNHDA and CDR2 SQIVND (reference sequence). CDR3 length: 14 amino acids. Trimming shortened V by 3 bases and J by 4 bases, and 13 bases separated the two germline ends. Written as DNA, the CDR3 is TGTGCCAGTAGTATCATGGCAGGGCCATACGAGCAGTACTTC. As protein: CASSIMAGPYEQYF.

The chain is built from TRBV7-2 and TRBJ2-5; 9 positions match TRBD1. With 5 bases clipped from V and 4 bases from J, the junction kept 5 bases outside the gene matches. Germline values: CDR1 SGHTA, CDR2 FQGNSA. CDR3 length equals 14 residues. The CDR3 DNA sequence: TGTGCCAGCAGCCAAGGGACAGGGATAGAGACCCAGTACTTC. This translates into CASSQGTGIETQYF.

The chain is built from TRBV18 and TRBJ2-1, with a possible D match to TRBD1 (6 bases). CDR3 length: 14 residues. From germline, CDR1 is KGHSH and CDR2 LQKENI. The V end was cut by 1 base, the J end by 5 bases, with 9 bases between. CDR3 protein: CASSPQTGHNEQFF. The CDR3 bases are TGTGCCAGCTCACCACAAACAGGGCACAATGAGCAGTTCTTC.

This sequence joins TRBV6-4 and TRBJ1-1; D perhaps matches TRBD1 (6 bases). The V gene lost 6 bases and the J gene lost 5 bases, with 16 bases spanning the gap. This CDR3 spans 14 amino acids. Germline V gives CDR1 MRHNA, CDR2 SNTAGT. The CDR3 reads CASREQGGGTEAFF. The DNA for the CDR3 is TGTGCCAGCAGAGAACAGGGCGGGGGGACTGAAGCTTTCTTT.

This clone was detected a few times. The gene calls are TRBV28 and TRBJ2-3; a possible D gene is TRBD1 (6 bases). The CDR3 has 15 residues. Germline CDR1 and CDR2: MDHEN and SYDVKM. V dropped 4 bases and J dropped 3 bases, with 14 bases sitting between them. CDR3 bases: TGTGCCAGCAGTTCACAGGGAGTTGGTACAGATACGCAGTATTTT. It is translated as CASSSQGVGTDTQYF. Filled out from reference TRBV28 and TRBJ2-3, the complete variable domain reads DVKVTQSSRYLVKRTGEKVFLECVQDMDHENMFWYRQDPGLGLRLIYFSYDVKMKEKGDIPEGYSVSREKKERFSLILESASTNQTSMYLCASSSQGVGTDTQYFGPGTRLTVL.

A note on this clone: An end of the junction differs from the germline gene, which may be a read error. The CDR3 bases are TGTTCCAGCAGCCCGGGGACTAGCAAAGAGACCCAGTACTTC. This codes for CSSSPGTSKETQYF. The rearrangement uses TRBV7-9 and TRBJ2-5; 9 nucleotides agree with TRBD2. The CDR3 contains 14 residues. Per germline, CDR1 SEHNR and CDR2 FQNEAQ (reference sequence).

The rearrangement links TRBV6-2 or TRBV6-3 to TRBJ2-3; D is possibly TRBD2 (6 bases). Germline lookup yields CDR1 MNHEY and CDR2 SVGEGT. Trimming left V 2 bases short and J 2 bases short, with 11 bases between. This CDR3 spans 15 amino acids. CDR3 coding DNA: TGTGCCAGCAGTTACGTAGGGACTTCCACAGATACGCAGTATTTT. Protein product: CASSYVGTSTDTQYF.

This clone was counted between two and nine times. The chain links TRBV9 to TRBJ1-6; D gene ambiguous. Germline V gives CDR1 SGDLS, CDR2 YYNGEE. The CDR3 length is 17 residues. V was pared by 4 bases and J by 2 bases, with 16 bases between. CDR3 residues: CASSPQDGETYNSPLHF. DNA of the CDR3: TGTGCCAGCAGCCCCCAGGACGGGGAGACCTATAATTCACCCCTCCACTTT.

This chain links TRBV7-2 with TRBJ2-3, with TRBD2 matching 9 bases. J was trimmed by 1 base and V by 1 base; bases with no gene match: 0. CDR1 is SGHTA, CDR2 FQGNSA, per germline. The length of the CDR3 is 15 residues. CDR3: CASSLVAGGTDTQYF. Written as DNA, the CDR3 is TGTGCCAGCAGCTTAGTAGCGGGAGGCACAGATACGCAGTATTTT.

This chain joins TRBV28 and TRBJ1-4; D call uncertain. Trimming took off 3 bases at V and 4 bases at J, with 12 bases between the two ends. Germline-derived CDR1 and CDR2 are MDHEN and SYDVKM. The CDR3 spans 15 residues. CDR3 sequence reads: CASSFWTTVNEKLFF. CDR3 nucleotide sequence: TGTGCCAGCAGTTTCTGGACTACTGTTAATGAAAAACTGTTTTTT.

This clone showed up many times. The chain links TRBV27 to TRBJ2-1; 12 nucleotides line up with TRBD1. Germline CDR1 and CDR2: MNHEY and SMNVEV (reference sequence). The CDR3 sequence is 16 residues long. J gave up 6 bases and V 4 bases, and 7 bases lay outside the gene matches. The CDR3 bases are TGTGCCAGCAGTTCGGGACAGGGGGCGGTCCGCAATGAGCAGTTCTTC. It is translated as CASSSGQGAVRNEQFF.

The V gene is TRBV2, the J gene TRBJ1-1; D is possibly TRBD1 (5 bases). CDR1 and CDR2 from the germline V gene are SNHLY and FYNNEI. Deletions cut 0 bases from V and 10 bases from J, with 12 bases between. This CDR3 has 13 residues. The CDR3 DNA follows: TGTGCCAGCAGTGAAGCGCTTGGGGGAGGAGCTTTCTTT. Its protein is CASSEALGGGAFF.

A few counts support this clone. CDR3 sequence (DNA): TGTGCCAGCACCCCGGGAGCTTCACCCCTCCACTTT. Translated: CASTPGASPLHF. The chain employs TRBV12-3 or TRBV12-4 and TRBJ1-6; no reliable D call. V gave up 7 bases and J gave up 9 bases, with 10 bases separating them. The CDR3 loop spans 12 amino acids.

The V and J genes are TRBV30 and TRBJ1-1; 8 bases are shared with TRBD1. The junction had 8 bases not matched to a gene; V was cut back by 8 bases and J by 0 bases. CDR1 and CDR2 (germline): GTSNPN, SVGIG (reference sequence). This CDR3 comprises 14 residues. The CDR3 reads CAGCRQGLNTEAFF. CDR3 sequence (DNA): TGTGCCGGATGTAGACAGGGGCTGAACACTGAAGCTTTCTTT.

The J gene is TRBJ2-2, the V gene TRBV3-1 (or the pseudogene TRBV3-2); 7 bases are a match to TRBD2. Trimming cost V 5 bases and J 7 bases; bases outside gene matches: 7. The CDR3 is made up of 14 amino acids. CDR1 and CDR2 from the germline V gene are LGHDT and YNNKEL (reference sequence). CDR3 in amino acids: CASSDTSVGGELFF. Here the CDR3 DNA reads TGTGCCAGCAGCGACACTAGCGTCGGCGGGGAGCTGTTTTTT.